The present T cell receptor beta chain was sequenced within a study of blood T cell repertoires in COVID-19. Whole-study context: The study drew acute and convalescent COVID-19 samples from the United States, Italy and Spain.

Details on this clone: The sample has other DNA sequences that encode this CDR3 too.

Germline values: CDR1 KGHSH, CDR2 LQKENI. The ends lost 3 bases at V and 5 bases at J; junction bases unmatched: 0. The length of the CDR3 is 12 residues. Generated by immunoSEQ multiplex PCR, the TCRdb table keeps only in-frame clones and is missing some. The repertoire holds about 59,000 clones, with 70% to 75% as singletons. The rearrangement joins TRBV18 to TRBJ2-7; 8 bases line up with TRBD1. The clonotype was recovered from a woman aged 45-65 years with active or convalescent COVID-19. Input material: peripheral blood. The CDR3 nucleotides read TGTGCCAGCTCACCGACAGGGGACGAGCAGTACTTC. Amino acids: CASSPTGDEQYF.